This T cell receptor beta chain was observed in a study of OX40 agonist ivuxolimab in advanced cancers. Study-level background: The diagnoses of dose-escalation patients were hepatocellular carcinoma, melanoma, renal cell or head and neck cancer. Findings of the study overall: CD8+ T cells averaged more expanded clones than CD4+.

This clone was seen only once. The antigen is unknown. Sequencing was performed with immunoSEQ multiplex PCR; in TCRdb, only in-frame clones are kept and a portion is missing. The table includes some 97,000 clones, 90% detected once. V lost 1 base, J lost 3 bases, and 10 bases lay in between. CDR3 length: 15 residues. In germline, CDR1 is LNHNV, CDR2 YYDKDF (reference sequence). The chain couples TRBV15 to TRBJ1-5; D might be TRBD1 (5 bases). The TCR sequence derives from an adult with an advanced solid tumor such as melanoma, head and neck, liver or kidney cancer. This sample comprised CD4+ or CD8+ T cells sorted from blood, obtained in a trial of the OX40 agonist ivuxolimab. The CDR3 coding sequence is TGTGCCACCAGCAGAGGCGTGGGGGTCAATCAGCCCCAGCATTTT. It specifies CATSRGVGVNQPQHF.